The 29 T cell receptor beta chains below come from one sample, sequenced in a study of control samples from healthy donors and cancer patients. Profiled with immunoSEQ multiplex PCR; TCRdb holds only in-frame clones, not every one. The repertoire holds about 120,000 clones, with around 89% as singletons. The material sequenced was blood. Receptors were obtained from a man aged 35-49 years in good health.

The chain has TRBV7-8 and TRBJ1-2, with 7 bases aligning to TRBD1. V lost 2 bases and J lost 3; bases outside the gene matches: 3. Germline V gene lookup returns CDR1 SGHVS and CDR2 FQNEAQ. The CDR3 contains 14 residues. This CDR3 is CASSLPGQYYGYTF. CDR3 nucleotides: TGTGCCAGCAGCTTACCGGGACAGTACTATGGCTACACCTTC.

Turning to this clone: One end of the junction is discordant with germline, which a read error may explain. The chain's CDR3 is CASRESSYNSPLHF. CDR3 nucleotides: TGTGCGAGTAGGGAAAGCTCCTATAATTCACCCCTCCACTTT. The chain employs TRBV19 and TRBJ1-6; no definite D call. Germline V CDR1 and CDR2: LNHDA, SQIVND (reference sequence). This CDR3 spans 14 amino acids.

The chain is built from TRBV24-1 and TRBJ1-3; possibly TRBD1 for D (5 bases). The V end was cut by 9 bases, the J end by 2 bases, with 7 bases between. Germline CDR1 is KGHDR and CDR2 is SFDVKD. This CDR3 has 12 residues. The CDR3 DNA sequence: TGTGCCACCCGGGACGCTGGAAACACCATATATTTT. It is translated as CATRDAGNTIYF.

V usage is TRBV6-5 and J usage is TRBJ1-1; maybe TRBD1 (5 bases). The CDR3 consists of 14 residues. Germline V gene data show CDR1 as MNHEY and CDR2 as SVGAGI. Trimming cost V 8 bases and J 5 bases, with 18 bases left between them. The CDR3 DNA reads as TGTGCCAGCTCCTTAGGTGGGGCTGGGACTGAAGCTTTCTTT. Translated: CASSLGGAGTEAFF.

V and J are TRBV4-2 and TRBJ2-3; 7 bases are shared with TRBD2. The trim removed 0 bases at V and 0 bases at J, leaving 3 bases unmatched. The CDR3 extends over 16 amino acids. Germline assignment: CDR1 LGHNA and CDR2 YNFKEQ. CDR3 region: CASSQEPAGSTDTQYF. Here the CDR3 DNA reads TGTGCCAGCAGCCAAGAACCAGCGGGGAGCACAGATACGCAGTATTTT.

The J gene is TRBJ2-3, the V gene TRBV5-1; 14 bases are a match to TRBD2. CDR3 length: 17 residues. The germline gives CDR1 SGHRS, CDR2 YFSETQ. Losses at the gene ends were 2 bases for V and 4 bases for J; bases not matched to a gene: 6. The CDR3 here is CASSLGLAGGVPDTQYF. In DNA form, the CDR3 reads TGCGCCAGCAGCTTAGGACTAGCGGGGGGTGTCCCAGATACGCAGTATTTT.

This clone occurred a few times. CDR3 sequence reads: CASSPRMNTEAFF. The CDR3 coding sequence is TGCGCCAGCAGCCCACGGATGAACACTGAAGCTTTCTTT. V gene TRBV5-1 combines with J gene TRBJ1-1; no reliable D call. The CDR3 covers 13 residues. Germline CDR1 SGHRS, CDR2 YFSETQ. V was shortened by 4 bases and J by 0 bases, with 7 bases between the two germline ends.

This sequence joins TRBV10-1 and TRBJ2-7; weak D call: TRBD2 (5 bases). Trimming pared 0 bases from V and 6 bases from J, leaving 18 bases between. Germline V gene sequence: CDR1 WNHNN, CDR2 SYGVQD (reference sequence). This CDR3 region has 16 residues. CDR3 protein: CASSESTAGNEGEQYF. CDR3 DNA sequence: TGCGCCAGCAGTGAGTCGACGGCTGGGAATGAGGGCGAGCAGTACTTC.

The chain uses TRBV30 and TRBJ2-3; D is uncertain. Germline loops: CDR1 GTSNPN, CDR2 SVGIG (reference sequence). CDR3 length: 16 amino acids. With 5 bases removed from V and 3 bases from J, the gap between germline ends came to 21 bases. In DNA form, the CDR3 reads TGTGCCTGGTCCGCCGCTTCAAGAGGAAGGACAGATACGCAGTATTTT. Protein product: CAWSAASRGRTDTQYF.

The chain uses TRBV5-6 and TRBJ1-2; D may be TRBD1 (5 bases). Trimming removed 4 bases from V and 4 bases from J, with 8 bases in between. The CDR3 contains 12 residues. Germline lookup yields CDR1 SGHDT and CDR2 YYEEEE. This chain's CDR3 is CASSTGAYGYTF. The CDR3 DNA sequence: TGTGCCAGCAGCACTGGGGCCTATGGCTACACCTTC.

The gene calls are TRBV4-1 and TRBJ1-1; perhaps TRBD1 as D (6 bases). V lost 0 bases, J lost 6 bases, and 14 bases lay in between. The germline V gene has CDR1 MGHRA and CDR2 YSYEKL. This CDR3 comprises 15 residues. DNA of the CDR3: TGCGCCAGCAGCCAAGAGGGGAGGGGGGTGCCTGAAGCTTTCTTT. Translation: CASSQEGRGVPEAFF.

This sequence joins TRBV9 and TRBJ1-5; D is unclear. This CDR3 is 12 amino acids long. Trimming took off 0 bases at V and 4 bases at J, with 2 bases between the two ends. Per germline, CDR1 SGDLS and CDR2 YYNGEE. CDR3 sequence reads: CASSVGNQPQHF. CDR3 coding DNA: TGTGCCAGCAGCGTAGGGAATCAGCCCCAGCATTTT.

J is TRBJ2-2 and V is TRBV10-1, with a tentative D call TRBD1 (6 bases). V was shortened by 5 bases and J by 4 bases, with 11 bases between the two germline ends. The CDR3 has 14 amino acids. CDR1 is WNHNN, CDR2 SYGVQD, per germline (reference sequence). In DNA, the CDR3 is TGCGCCAGCAGTAGGCAGGGGATCACCGGGGAGCTGTTTTTT. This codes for CASSRQGITGELFF.

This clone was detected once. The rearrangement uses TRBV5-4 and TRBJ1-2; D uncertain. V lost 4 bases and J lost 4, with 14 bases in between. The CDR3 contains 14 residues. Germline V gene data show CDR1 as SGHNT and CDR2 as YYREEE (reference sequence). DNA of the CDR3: TGTGCCAGCAGCCGAGACCCCCCCGGCTATGGCTACACCTTC. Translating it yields CASSRDPPGYGYTF.

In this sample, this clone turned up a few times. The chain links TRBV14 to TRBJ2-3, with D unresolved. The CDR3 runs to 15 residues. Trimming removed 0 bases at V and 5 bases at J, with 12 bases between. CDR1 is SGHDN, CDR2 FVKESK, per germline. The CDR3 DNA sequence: TGTGCCAGCAGCCAAGAAACCTCCGCGAGAGATACGCAGTATTTT. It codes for CASSQETSARDTQYF.

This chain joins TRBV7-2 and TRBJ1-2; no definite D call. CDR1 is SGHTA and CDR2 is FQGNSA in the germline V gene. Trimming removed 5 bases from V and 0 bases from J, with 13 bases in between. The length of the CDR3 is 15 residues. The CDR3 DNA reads TGTGCCAGCAGCGGGAGGACGGCAGCTAACTATGGCTACACCTTC. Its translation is CASSGRTAANYGYTF.

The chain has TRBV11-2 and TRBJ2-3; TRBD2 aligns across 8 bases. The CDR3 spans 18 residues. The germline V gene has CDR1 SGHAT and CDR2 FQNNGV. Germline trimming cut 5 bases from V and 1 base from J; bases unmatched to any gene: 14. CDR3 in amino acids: CASSPLRPGLEGTDTQYF. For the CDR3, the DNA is TGTGCCAGCAGCCCCCTCCGGCCGGGACTAGAGGGCACAGATACGCAGTATTTT. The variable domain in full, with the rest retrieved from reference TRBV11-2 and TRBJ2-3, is EAGVAQSPRYKIIEKRQSVAFWCNPISGHATLYWYQQILGQGPKLLIQFQNNGVVDDSQLPKDRFSAERLKGVDSTLKIQPAKLEDSAVYLCASSPLRPGLEGTDTQYFGPGTRLTVL.

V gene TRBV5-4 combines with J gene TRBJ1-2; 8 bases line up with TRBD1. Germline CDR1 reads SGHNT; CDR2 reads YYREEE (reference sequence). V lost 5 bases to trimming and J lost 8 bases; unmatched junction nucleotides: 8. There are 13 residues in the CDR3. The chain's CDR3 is CASRGQEVGGYTF. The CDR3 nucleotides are TGTGCCAGCAGGGGACAGGAGGTTGGGGGCTACACCTTC.

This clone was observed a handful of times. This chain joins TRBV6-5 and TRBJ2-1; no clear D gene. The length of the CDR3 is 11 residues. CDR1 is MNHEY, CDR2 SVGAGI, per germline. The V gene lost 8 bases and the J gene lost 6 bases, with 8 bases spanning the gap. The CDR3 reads CASVRGNEQFF. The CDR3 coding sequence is TGTGCCAGCGTTAGAGGCAATGAGCAGTTCTTC.

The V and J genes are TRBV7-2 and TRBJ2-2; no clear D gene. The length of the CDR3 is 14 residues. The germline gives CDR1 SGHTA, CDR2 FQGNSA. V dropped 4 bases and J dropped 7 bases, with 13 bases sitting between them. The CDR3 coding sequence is TGTGCCAGCAGCTCAAGAACACTGGGCGGGGAGCTGTTTTTT. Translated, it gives CASSSRTLGGELFF.

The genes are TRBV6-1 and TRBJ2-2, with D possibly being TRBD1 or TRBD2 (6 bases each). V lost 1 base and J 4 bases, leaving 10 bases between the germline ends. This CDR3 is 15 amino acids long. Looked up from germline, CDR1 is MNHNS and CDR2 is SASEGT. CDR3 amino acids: CASSEGGAGTGELFF. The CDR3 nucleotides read TGTGCCAGCAGTGAAGGGGGGGCCGGCACCGGGGAGCTGTTTTTT.

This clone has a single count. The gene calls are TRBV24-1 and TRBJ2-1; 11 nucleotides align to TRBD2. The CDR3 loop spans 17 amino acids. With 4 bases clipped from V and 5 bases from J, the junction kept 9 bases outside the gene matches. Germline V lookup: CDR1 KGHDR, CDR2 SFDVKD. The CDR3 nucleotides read TGTGCCACCAGTGACGCCGGGACTAGCGGTTTTAACAATGAGCAGTTCTTC. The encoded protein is CATSDAGTSGFNNEQFF.

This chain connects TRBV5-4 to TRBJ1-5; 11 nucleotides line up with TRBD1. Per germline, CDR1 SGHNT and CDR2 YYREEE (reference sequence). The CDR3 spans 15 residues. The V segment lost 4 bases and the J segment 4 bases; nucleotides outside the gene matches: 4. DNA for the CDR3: TGTGCCAGCAGCCCGGGGACAGGGGGGAATCAGCCCCAGCATTTT. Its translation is CASSPGTGGNQPQHF.

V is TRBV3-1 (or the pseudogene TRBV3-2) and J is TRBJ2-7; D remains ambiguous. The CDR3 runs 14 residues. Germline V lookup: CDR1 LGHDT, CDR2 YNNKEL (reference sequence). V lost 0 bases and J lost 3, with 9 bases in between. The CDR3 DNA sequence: TGTGCCAGCAGCCAAGATTACCTAGACTACGAGCAGTACTTC. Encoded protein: CASSQDYLDYEQYF.

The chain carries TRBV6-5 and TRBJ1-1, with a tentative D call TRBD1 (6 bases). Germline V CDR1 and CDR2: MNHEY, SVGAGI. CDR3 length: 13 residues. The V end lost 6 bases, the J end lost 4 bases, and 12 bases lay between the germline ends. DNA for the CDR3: TGTGCCAGCAGCCCCGGAGGGGGCACTGAAGCTTTCTTT. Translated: CASSPGGGTEAFF.

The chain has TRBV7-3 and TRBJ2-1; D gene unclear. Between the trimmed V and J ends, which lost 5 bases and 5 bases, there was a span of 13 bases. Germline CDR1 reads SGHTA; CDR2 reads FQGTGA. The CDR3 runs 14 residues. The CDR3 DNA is TGTGCCAGCAGCCCTTCGAGAACTAACAATGAGCAGTTCTTC. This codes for CASSPSRTNNEQFF.

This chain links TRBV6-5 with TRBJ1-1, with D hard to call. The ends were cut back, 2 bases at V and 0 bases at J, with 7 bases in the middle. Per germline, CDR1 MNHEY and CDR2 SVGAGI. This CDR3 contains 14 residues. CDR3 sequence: CASSYEGMNTEAFF. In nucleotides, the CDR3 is TGTGCCAGCAGTTACGAGGGCATGAACACTGAAGCTTTCTTT.

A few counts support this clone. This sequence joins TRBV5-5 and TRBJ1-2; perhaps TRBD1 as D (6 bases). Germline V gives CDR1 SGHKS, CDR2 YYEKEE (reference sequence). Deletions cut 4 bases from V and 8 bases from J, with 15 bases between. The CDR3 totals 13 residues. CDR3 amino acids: CASSLGGERGYTF. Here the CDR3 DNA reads TGTGCCAGCAGCCTGGGGGGCGAAAGAGGCTACACCTTC. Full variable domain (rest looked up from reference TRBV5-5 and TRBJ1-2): DAGVTQSPTHLIKTRGQQVTLRCSPISGHKSVSWYQQVLGQGPQFIFQYYEKEERGRGNFPDRFSARQFPNYSSELNVNALLLGDSALYLCASSLGGERGYTFGSGTRLTVV.

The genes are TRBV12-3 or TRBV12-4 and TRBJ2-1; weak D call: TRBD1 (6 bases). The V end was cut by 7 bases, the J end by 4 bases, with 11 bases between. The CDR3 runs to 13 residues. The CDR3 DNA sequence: TGTGCCAGCACCCGGGACACTTACAATGAGCAGTTCTTC. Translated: CASTRDTYNEQFF.